Sequencing of this T cell receptor beta chain was carried out in a study of tumor-infiltrating lymphocytes in primary liver carcinoma. TCR beta cDNA was made from 450 to 500 ng total RNA with a constant-region primer. Modified slightly, ARM-PCR produced TCR beta libraries over three nested multiplex PCR rounds. The first two PCR rounds used TRBV1-TRBV30 primers with a Cbeta primer, around 10 cycles each. Via MiXCR, TCRdb re-called the multiplex PCR reads, giving one row per CDR3 protein. Among 300,000 to 350,000 distinct CDR3 sequences listed, about 65% were seen once. The study extracted blood RNA from unsorted whole blood and also extracted germline DNA. This clonotype appeared a single time. Antigen unknown. A read error may produce the germline difference seen at one junction end. Germline V gene lookup returns CDR1 SQVTM and CDR2 ANQGSEA. CDR3 length equals 14 residues. Points from the study as a whole: Tumors significantly exceeded blood in top-250-clone fraction (p = 0.039). Samples, which were bulk and unsorted, did not allow CD4+ and CD8+ repertoires to be compared.

This clonotype originated in a man aged 40-55 years with primary liver carcinoma and hepatitis B virus infection. The genes are TRBV29-1 and TRBJ2-6, with D perhaps TRBD1 (6 bases). Sequencing was done on a sample of peripheral blood. The CDR3 nucleotides are TGCAGCATTGACTCAGGGGTCGGAGCCAACGTCCTGACTTTC. Translation gives CSIDSGVGANVLTF.